This T cell receptor beta chain was observed in a study of cytomegalovirus exposure and HLA in healthy donors. Primers: 60 Vbeta forward and 13 Jbeta reverse. The repertoire was sequenced with immunoSEQ multiplex PCR; TCRdb's copy has only in-frame clones and lacks some. The sample shows about 230,000 clones, roughly 78% of them seen only once. This clone appeared a few times. The antigen is undetermined. The study, taken as a whole, reports: Among TCR beta chains, those listed as cytomegalovirus-associated numbered more than 150. Published work reported that the classifier diagnosed cytomegalovirus status with high specificity and sensitivity. A later analysis showed TCR association rates differing by HLA locus, peaking at DRB1 and lowest at HLA-C. Later work found most CMV-associated TCR beta chains apparently HLA-restricted.

Deletions cut 2 bases from V and 6 bases from J, with 6 bases between. CDR1 and CDR2 from the germline V gene are MDHEN and SYDVKM. The CDR3 contains 12 residues. The chain has TRBV28 and TRBJ2-3, with a possible D match to TRBD2 (5 bases). Sample: PBMCs. The TCR comes from a boy between 10 and 17 years old in good health and CMV-seronegative. This CDR3 is CASSLREDTQYF. Written as DNA, the CDR3 is TGTGCCAGCAGTTTAAGGGAGGATACGCAGTATTTT. Looking up the rest from reference TRBV28 and TRBJ2-3 gives the full variable domain: DVKVTQSSRYLVKRTGEKVFLECVQDMDHENMFWYRQDPGLGLRLIYFSYDVKMKEKGDIPEGYSVSREKKERFSLILESASTNQTSMYLCASSLREDTQYFGPGTRLTVL.